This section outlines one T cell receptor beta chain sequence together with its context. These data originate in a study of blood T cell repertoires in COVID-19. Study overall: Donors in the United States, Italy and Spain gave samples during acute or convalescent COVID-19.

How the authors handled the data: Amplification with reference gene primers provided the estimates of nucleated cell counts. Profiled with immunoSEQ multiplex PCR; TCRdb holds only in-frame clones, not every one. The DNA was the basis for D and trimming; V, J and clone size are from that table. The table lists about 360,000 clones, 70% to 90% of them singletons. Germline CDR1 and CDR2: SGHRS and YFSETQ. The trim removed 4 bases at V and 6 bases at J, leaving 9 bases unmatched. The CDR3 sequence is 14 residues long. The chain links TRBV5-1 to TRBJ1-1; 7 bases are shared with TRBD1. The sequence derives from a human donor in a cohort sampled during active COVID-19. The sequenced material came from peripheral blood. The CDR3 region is CASSPRQGVAEAFF. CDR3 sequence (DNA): TGCGCCAGCAGCCCACGACAGGGAGTGGCTGAAGCTTTCTTT.